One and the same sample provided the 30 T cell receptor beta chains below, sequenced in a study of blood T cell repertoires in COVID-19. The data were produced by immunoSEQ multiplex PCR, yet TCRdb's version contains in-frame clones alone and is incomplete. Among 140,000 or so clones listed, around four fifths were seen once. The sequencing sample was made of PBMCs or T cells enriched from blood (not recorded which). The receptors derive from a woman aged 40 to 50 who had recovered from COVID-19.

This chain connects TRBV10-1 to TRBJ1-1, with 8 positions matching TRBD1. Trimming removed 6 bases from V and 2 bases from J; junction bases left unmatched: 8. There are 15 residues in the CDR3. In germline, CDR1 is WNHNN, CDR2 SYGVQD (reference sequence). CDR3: CASRRGTGDNTEAFF. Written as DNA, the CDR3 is TGCGCCAGCAGGAGGGGGACAGGCGATAACACTGAAGCTTTCTTT.

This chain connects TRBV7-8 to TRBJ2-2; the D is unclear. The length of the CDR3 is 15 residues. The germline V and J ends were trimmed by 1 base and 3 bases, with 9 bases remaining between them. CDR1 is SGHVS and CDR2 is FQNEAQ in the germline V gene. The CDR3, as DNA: TGTGCCAGCAGCTTAGGTAGTTTTGACACCGGGGAGCTGTTTTTT. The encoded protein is CASSLGSFDTGELFF.

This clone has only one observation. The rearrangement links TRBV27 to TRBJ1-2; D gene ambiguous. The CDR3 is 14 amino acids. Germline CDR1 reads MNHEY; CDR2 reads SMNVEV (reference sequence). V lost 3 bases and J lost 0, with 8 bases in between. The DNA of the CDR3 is TGTGCCAGCAGTTTCGGCGGTCCTAACTATGGCTACACCTTC. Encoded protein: CASSFGGPNYGYTF.

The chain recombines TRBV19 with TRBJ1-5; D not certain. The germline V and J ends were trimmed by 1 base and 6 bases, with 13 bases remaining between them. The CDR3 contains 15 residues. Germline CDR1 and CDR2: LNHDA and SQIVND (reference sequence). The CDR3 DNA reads TGTGCCAGTAGTATAGGCGTACCAAGTGGTCAGCCCCAGCATTTT. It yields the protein CASSIGVPSGQPQHF.

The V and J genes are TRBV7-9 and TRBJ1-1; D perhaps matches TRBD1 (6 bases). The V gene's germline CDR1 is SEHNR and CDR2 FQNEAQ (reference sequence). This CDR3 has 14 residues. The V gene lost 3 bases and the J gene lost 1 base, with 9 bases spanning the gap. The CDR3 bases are TGTGCCAGCAGCTTTACGGGACAGAACACTGAAGCTTTCTTT. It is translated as CASSFTGQNTEAFF.

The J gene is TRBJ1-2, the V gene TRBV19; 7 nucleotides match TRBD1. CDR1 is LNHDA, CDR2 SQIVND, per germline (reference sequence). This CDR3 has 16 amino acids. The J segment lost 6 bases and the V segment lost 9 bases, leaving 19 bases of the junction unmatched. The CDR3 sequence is CASLDYEGAKAHGYTF. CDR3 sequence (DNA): TGTGCCAGCCTAGACTACGAGGGGGCTAAGGCACATGGCTACACCTTC.

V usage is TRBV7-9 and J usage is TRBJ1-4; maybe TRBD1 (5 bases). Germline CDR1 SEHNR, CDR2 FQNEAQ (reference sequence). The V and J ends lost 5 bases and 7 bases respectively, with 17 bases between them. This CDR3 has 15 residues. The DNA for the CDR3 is TGTGCCAGCAGCCGTCCCGGGTCAAGGGGTGAAAAACTGTTTTTT. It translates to CASSRPGSRGEKLFF.

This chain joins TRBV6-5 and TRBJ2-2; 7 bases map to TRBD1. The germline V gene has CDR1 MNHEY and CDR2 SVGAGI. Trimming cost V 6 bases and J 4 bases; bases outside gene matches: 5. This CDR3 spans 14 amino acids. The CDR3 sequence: CASRVGDSTGELFF. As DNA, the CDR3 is TGTGCCAGCAGGGTCGGGGACAGCACCGGGGAGCTGTTTTTT.

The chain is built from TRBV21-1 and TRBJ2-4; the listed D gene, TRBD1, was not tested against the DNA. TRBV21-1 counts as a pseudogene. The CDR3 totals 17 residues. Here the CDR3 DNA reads TGTGCCAACCTAAATTGGGACAGGTTTGAAACCAAAAACATTCAGTACTTC. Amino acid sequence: CANLNWDRFETKNIQYF.

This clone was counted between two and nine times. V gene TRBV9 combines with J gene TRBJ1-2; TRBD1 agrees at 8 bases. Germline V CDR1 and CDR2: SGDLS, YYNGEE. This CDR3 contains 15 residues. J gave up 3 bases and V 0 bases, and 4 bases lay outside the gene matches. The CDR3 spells CASSVGAGGDYGYTF. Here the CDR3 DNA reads TGTGCCAGCAGCGTAGGTGCAGGGGGCGACTATGGCTACACCTTC.

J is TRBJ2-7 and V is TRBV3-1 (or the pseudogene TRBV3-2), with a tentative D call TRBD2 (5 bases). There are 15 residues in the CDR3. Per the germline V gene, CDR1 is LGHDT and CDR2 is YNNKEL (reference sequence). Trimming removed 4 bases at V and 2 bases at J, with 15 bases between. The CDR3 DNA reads TGTGCCAGCAGCCCCACGACCAGCGGCGCCTACGAGCAGTACTTC. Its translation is CASSPTTSGAYEQYF.

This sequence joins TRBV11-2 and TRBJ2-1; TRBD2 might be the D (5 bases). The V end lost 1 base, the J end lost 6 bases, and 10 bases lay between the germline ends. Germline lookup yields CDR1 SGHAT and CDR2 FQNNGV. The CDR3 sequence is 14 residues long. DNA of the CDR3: TGTGCCAGCAGCTTAGGGAGTGCGGGCAATGAGCAGTTCTTC. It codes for CASSLGSAGNEQFF.

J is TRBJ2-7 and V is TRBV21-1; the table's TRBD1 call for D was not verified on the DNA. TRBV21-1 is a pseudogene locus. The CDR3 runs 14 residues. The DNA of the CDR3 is TGTGCCAGCAGCCGACAGGGGCCTACCTACGAGCAGTACTTC. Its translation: CASSRQGPTYEQYF.

The CDR3 sequence is CASSQDSTGAHGYTF. Here the CDR3 DNA reads TGTGCCAGCAGCCAGGATTCTACAGGGGCCCATGGCTACACCTTC. The chain links TRBV3-1 (or the pseudogene TRBV3-2) to TRBJ1-2; 7 nucleotides match TRBD1. The CDR3 consists of 15 residues. With 3 bases clipped from V and 6 bases from J, the junction kept 10 bases outside the gene matches. From germline, CDR1 is LGHDT and CDR2 YNNKEL (reference sequence).

The CDR3 here is CASSLGGRLTDTQYF. The CDR3 coding sequence is TGTGCCAGCAGCCTGGGGGGGCGGCTCACAGATACGCAGTATTTT. J is TRBJ2-3 and V is TRBV7-2, with D possibly TRBD2 on 7 matching bases. The germline CDR1 and CDR2 sequences are SGHTA and FQGNSA. Trimming shortened V by 5 bases and J by 2 bases, and 14 bases separated the two germline ends. The CDR3 totals 15 residues.

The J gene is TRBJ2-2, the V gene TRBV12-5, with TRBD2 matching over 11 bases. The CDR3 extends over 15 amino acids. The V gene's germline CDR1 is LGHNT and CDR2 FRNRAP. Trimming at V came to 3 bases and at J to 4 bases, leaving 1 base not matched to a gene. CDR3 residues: CASGLLAGVTGELFF. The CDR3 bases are TGTGCTAGTGGTTTACTAGCGGGGGTCACCGGGGAGCTGTTTTTT.

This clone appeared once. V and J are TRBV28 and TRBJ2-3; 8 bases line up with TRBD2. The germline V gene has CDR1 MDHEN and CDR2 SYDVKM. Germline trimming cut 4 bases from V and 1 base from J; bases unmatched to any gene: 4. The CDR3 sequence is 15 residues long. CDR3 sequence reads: CASSSAGGRTDTQYF. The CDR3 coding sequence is TGTGCCAGCAGTTCTGCGGGGGGCCGCACAGATACGCAGTATTTT.

The CDR3, as DNA: TGTGCCAGCAGTACACTGAACACTGAAGCTTTCTTT. As protein: CASSTLNTEAFF. The chain couples TRBV6-5 to TRBJ1-1; D not certain. This CDR3 region has 12 residues. V lost 5 bases, J lost 0 bases, and 4 bases lay in between. Germline values: CDR1 MNHEY, CDR2 SVGAGI.

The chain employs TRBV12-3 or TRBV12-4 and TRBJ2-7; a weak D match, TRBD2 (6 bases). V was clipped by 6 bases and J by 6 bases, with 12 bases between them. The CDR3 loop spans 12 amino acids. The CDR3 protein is CASSRGDFEQYF. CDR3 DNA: TGTGCCAGCAGCCGAGGGGACTTCGAGCAGTACTTC.

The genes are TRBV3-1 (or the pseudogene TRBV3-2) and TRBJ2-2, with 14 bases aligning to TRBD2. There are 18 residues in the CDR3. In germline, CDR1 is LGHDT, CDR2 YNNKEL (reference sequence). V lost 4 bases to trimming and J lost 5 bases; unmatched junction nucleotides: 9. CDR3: CASSLREWTSGRTGELFF. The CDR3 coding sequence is TGTGCCAGCAGCCTTCGGGAATGGACTAGCGGGAGGACCGGGGAGCTGTTTTTT.

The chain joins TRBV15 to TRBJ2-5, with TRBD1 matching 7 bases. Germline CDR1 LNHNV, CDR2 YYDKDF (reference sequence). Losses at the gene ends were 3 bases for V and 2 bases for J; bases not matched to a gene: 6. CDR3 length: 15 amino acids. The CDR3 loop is CATSRDRQGQETQYF. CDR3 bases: TGTGCCACCAGCAGGGACCGACAGGGACAAGAGACCCAGTACTTC. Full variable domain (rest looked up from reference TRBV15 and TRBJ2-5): DAMVIQNPRYQVTQFGKPVTLSCSQTLNHNVMYWYQQKSSQAPKLLFHYYDKDFNNEADTPDNFQSRRPNTSFCFLDIRSPGLGDTAMYLCATSRDRQGQETQYFGPGTRLLVL.

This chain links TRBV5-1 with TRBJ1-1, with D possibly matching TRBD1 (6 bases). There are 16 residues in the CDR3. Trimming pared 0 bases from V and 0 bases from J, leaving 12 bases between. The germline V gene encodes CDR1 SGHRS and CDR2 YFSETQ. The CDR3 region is CASSLEGGIVNTEAFF. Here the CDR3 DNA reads TGCGCCAGCAGCTTGGAAGGGGGAATAGTGAACACTGAAGCTTTCTTT.

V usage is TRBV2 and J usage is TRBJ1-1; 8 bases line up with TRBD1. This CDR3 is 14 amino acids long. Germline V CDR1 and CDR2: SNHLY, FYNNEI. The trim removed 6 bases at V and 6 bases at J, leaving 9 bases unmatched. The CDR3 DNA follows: TGTGCCAGCAGGAGACAGGGGCTTGAGGCTGAAGCTTTCTTT. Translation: CASRRQGLEAEAFF.

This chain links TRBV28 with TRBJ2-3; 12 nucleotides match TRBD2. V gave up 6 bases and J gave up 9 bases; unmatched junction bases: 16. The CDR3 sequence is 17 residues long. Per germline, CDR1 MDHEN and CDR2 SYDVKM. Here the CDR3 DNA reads TGTGCCAGCAGAGGGACTGAGAGGACTAGCGGGATTCCCACGCAGTATTTT. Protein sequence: CASRGTERTSGIPTQYF.

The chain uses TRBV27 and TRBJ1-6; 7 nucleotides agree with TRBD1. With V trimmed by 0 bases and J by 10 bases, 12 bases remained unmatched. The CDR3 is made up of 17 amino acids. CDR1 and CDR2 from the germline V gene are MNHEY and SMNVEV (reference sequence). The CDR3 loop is CASSLSRTGVERSPLHF. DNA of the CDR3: TGTGCCAGCAGTTTATCCCGAACAGGGGTTGAGAGGTCACCCCTCCACTTT.

The CDR3 sequence is CASSLWGQRGYTF. Here the CDR3 DNA reads TGTGCCAGCAGCTTGTGGGGACAGCGGGGCTACACCTTC. This chain links TRBV5-8 with TRBJ1-2; 7 positions agree with TRBD1. Germline V gives CDR1 SGHTS, CDR2 YDEGEE. V gave up 1 base and J gave up 8 bases; unmatched junction bases: 5. This CDR3 has 13 residues.

CDR3 DNA: TGTGCCAGCAGCCCCCTAAACAATGAGCAGTTCTTC. Its translation: CASSPLNNEQFF. V usage is TRBV2 and J usage is TRBJ2-1; D uncertain. Germline V lookup: CDR1 SNHLY, CDR2 FYNNEI. The CDR3 is made up of 12 amino acids. Deletions cut 6 bases from V and 5 bases from J, with 8 bases between.

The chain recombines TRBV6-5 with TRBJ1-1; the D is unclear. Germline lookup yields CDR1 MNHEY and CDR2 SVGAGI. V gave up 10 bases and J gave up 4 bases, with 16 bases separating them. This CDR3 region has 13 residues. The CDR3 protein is CATLTRQGTEAFF. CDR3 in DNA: TGTGCCACATTGACAAGGCAAGGCACTGAAGCTTTCTTT.

CDR3 DNA sequence: TGTGCCAGCGGACTCTTAAGCGGGACGAGCGGGGAGCTGTTTTTT. Protein: CASGLLSGTSGELFF. The chain recombines TRBV27 with TRBJ2-2; 7 positions match TRBD2. Germline V gene sequence: CDR1 MNHEY, CDR2 SMNVEV (reference sequence). The CDR3 runs 15 residues. V shed 8 bases and J 7 bases; nucleotides not matched to a gene: 13.

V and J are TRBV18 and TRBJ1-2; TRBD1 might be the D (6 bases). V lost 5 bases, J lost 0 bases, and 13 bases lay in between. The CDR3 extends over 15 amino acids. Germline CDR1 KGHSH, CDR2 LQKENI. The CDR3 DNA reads TGTGCCAGCTCAACTCGGACAGATTCTAACTATGGCTACACCTTC. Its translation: CASSTRTDSNYGYTF.